This T cell receptor (beta chain) was recovered during a study of T cell clonotyping in hematopoietic cell transplantation. For the study at large: Pretransplant recipient samples were taken after cytoreduction.

Described time point: recipient sample about 28 days before transplant, after cytoreduction. Clones were sequenced by immunoSEQ multiplex PCR, and TCRdb holds only the in-frame ones, with some missing. This sample has more than 70,000 clones, with around 96% found just once. Between the trimmed V and J ends, which lost 1 base and 0 bases, there was a span of 7 bases. Looked up from germline, CDR1 is GTSNPN and CDR2 is SVGIG (reference sequence). This CDR3 has 14 amino acids. For this clone: Antigen: not known.

Study results and limitations: Recipient TCR diversity dropped after transplant; expanded clonotypes rose from day 30 to 180. Broader posttransplant TCR repertoire diversity was predicted by graft donor and pretransplant recipient Inverse Simpson Index values.

The chain carries TRBV30 and TRBJ1-3, with unresolved D. Material: peripheral blood mononuclear cells, obtained before stem cell transplant. The TCR was taken from a woman aged 50 to 65 with acute myeloid leukemia. Some clones in this sample may be carry-over from other donors' samples. CDR3 nucleotide sequence: TGTGCCTGGAGTGGGGCTCGCTCTGGAAACACCATATATTTT. It codes for CAWSGARSGNTIYF.